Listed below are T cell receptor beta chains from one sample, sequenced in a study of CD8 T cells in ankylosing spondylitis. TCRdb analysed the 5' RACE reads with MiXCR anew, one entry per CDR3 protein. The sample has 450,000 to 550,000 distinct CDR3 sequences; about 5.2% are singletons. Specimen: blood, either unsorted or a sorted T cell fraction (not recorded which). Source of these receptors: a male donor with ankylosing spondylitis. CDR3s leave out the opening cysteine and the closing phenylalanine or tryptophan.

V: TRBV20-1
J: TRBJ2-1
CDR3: SARDYPEQF

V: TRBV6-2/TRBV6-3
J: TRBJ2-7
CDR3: ASSYSGTGGKVQY

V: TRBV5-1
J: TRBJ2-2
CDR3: ASGDRTNTGELF

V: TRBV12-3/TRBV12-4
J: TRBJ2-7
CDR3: ASSLSLGGRAHEQY

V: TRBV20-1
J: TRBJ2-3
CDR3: SARDYKAYSTDTQY

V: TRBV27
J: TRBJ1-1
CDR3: ASTGRGPMNTEAF

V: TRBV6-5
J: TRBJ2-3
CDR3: ASSYSIGELTDTQY

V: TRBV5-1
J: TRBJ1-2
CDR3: ASSLEASLYGYT

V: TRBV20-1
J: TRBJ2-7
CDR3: SATGTDFYEQY

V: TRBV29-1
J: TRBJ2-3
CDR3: SGALASDGTDTQY

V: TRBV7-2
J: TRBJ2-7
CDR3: ASSYTSGSSYEQY

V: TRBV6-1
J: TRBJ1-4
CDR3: ASSPLIAGEKLF

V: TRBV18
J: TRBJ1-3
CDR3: ASSPPPRAANTIY

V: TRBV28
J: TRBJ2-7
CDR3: ATIVAGPTYEQY

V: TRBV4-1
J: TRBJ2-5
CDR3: ASKGFRGQAQY

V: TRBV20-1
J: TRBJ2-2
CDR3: SASKGSTGELF

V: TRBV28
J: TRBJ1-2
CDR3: ASRNRGSSYGYT

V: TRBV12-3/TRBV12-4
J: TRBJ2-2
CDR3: ASSSGNTGELS

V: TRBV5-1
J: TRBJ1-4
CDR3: ATRRSTNEKLF

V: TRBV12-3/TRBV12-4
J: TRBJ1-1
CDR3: ASSLWLGNTEAF

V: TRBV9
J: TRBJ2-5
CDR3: ASSLHGAKGETQY

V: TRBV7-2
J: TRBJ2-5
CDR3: ASSFQRGAGETQY

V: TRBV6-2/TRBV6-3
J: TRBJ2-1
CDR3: ASISQEAGKLNEQF

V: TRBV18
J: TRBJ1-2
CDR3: ASSPTGTSYGYT

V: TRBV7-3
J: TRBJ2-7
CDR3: ASSRSTGDEQY

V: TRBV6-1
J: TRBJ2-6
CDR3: ASAPTSEAGANVLT

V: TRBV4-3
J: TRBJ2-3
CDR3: ASSLGRGVTDTQY

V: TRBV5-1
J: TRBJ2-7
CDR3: ASSSNTGNYEQY

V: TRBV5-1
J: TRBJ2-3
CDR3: ASSFAAEADTQY

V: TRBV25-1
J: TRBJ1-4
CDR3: ASSEIGERLF

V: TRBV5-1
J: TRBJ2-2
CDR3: ASSTGQNTGELF

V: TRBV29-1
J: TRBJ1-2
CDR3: SVDNRYGYT

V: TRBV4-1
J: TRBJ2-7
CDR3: ASSNRGLADYYEQY

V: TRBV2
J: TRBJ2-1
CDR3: ASGPSSYNEQF

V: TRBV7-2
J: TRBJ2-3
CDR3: ASSFQLAPDTQY

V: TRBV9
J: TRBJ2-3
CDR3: ASIRGRRATDTQY

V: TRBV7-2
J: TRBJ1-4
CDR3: ASSPRQATNEKLF

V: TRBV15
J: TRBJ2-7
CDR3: ATSRVSWTEQY

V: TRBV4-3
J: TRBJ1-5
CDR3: ASSQVVGALSNQPQH

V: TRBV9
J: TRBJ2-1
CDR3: ASGDRSSYNEQF